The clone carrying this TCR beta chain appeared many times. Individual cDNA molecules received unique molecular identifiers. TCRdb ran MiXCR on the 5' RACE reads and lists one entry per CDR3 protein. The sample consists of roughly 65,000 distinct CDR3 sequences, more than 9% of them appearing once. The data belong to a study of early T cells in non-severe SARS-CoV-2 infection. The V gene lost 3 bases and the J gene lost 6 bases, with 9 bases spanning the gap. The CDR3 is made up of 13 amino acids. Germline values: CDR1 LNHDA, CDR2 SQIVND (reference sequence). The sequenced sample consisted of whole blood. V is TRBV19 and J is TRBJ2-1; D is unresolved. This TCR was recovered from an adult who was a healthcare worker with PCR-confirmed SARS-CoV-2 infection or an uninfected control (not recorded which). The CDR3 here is CASSILVANEQFF. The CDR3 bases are TGTGCCAGTAGTATCCTCGTAGCCAATGAGCAGTTCTTC.